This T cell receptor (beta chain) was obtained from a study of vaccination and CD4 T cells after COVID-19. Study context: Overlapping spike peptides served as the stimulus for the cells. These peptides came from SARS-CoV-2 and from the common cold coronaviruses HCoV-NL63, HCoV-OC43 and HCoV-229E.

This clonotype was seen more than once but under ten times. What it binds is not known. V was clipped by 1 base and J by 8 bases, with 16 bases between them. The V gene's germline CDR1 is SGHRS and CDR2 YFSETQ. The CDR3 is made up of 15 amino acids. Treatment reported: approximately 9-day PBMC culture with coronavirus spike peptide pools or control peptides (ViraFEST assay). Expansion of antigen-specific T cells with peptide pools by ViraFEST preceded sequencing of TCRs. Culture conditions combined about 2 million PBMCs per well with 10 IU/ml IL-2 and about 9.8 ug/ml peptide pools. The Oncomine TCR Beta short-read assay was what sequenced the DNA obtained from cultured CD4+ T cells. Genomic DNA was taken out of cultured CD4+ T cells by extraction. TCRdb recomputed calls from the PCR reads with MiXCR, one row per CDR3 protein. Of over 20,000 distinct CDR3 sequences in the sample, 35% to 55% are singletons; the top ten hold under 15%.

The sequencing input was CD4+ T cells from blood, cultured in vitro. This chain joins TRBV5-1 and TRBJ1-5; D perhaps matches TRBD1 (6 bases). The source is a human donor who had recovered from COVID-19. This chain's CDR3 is CASSLWGPEGEPQHF. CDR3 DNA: TGCGCCAGCAGCTTGTGGGGGCCCGAAGGTGAGCCCCAGCATTTT.